One and the same sample provided the 20 T cell receptor beta chains below, sequenced in a study of T cell responses to AZD1222 COVID-19 vaccine. Repertoires were generated with immunoSEQ multiplex PCR, while TCRdb's copy carries only in-frame clones and drops some. The sample carries about 160,000 clones, around nine tenths recorded once. The source was peripheral blood, collected on day 0 of AZD1222 vaccination. The receptor set was obtained from an adult in good health.

In its sample, this clone was seen once. J is TRBJ1-1 and V is TRBV10-3; the match to TRBD1 covers 9 bases. The V gene end was trimmed by 8 bases and the J gene end by 11 bases; junction bases not matched to a gene: 9. There are 12 residues in the CDR3. Germline V CDR1 and CDR2: ENHRY, SYGVKD. The CDR3 spells CAIVRDRAVAFF. CDR3 in DNA: TGTGCCATCGTCCGGGACAGGGCGGTTGCTTTCTTT.

The chain has TRBV6-1 and TRBJ1-2; TRBD1 matches 9 bases. V was pared by 3 bases and J by 5 bases, with 10 bases of the junction left unmatched. CDR3 length: 16 residues. Germline CDR1 is MNHNS and CDR2 is SASEGT. The CDR3 region has the DNA TGTGCCAGCAGTGATTGGGGACAGGGCCTAGCATATGGCTACACCTTC. This gives the protein CASSDWGQGLAYGYTF.

V and J are TRBV5-1 and TRBJ2-5; 8 bases are shared with TRBD2. The CDR3 has 14 residues. The ends lost 4 bases at V and 1 base at J; junction bases unmatched: 3. Germline assignment: CDR1 SGHRS and CDR2 YFSETQ. CDR3: CASSPAGAQETQYF. Written as DNA, the CDR3 is TGCGCCAGCAGCCCAGCGGGGGCCCAAGAGACCCAGTACTTC.

This clone was counted once. This chain joins TRBV7-2 and TRBJ1-1; 8 nucleotides match TRBD1. Germline CDR1 and CDR2: SGHTA and FQGNSA. Trimming cost V 5 bases and J 6 bases; bases outside gene matches: 8. The CDR3 totals 14 residues. CDR3 residues: CASSVDRGDAEAFF. CDR3 in DNA: TGTGCCAGCAGCGTCGACAGGGGCGACGCTGAAGCTTTCTTT.

V is TRBV27 and J is TRBJ1-5; perhaps TRBD1 as D (5 bases). Between the trimmed V and J ends, which lost 3 bases and 3 bases, there was a span of 15 bases. From germline, CDR1 is MNHEY and CDR2 SMNVEV (reference sequence). This CDR3 comprises 16 residues. CDR3 sequence (DNA): TGTGCCAGCAGTTTGTCGGCCCCAGGGTCCAATCAGCCCCAGCATTTT. Encoded protein: CASSLSAPGSNQPQHF.

This chain uses TRBV18 with TRBJ1-5, with a possible D match to TRBD1 (6 bases). The germline V and J ends were trimmed by 5 bases and 2 bases, with 10 bases remaining between them. Germline lookup yields CDR1 KGHSH and CDR2 LQKENI. The CDR3 contains 14 residues. The CDR3 sequence is CASSGGGGNQPQHF. DNA of the CDR3: TGTGCCAGCTCAGGAGGGGGGGGCAATCAGCCCCAGCATTTT.

This chain uses TRBV28 with TRBJ1-5, with 7 positions matching TRBD1. Germline trimming cut 4 bases from V and 5 bases from J; bases unmatched to any gene: 17. Germline V gene data show CDR1 as MDHEN and CDR2 as SYDVKM. The CDR3 totals 18 residues. The CDR3 sequence is CASSSSTATGRYDQPQHF. As DNA, the CDR3 is TGTGCCAGCAGTTCCTCCACCGCGACAGGGAGGTATGATCAGCCCCAGCATTTT. Supplemented by reference TRBV28 and TRBJ1-5, the full variable domain reads DVKVTQSSRYLVKRTGEKVFLECVQDMDHENMFWYRQDPGLGLRLIYFSYDVKMKEKGDIPEGYSVSREKKERFSLILESASTNQTSMYLCASSSSTATGRYDQPQHFGDGTRLSIL.

The chain couples TRBV12-5 to TRBJ2-7; 10 positions agree with TRBD2. CDR1 and CDR2 (germline): LGHNT, FRNRAP. This CDR3 comprises 15 residues. V was pared by 4 bases and J by 3 bases, with 6 bases of the junction left unmatched. The chain's CDR3 is CASGSRTSGDYEQYF. The CDR3 DNA follows: TGTGCTAGTGGTTCCAGGACTAGCGGCGACTACGAGCAGTACTTC.

The genes are TRBV4-2 and TRBJ1-4; tentative D call: TRBD1 (6 bases). There are 14 residues in the CDR3. The V gene lost 2 bases and the J gene lost 8 bases, with 12 bases spanning the gap. Per the germline V gene, CDR1 is LGHNA and CDR2 is YNFKEQ. The CDR3, as DNA: TGTGCCAGCAGCCAACCAGGGGCGGAAGAAAAACTGTTTTTT. Encoded protein: CASSQPGAEEKLFF.

V and J are TRBV6-5 and TRBJ2-2; 8 bases align to TRBD1. CDR1 and CDR2 from the germline V gene are MNHEY and SVGAGI. Trimming at V came to 6 bases and at J to 4 bases, leaving 4 bases not matched to a gene. The length of the CDR3 is 14 residues. CDR3 in amino acids: CASRGRGRTGELFF. For the CDR3, the DNA is TGTGCCAGCAGGGGCAGGGGGCGCACCGGGGAGCTGTTTTTT.

The chain recombines TRBV4-2 with TRBJ1-1, with unresolved D. The CDR3 is made up of 16 amino acids. Germline-derived CDR1 and CDR2 are LGHNA and YNFKEQ. Trimming took 0 bases from V and 1 from J, leaving 12 bases between them. CDR3 amino acids: CASSQDFDRRNTEAFF. For the CDR3, the DNA is TGTGCCAGCAGCCAAGATTTTGATCGAAGGAACACTGAAGCTTTCTTT.

This clone was counted only a few times. This chain connects TRBV14 to TRBJ2-5, with D unresolved. Between the trimmed V and J ends, which lost 4 bases and 5 bases, there was a span of 14 bases. The germline gives CDR1 SGHDN, CDR2 FVKESK. The CDR3 has 14 amino acids. CDR3 bases: TGTGCCAGCAGCCTCGACACCTCCGGGGAGACCCAGTACTTC. Protein product: CASSLDTSGETQYF.

The rearrangement joins TRBV9 to TRBJ2-5; TRBD2 matches 9 bases. The CDR3 sequence is 17 residues long. V lost 0 bases and J lost 5; bases outside the gene matches: 11. Per germline, CDR1 SGDLS and CDR2 YYNGEE. The CDR3 bases are TGTGCCAGCAGCGTAGCTGGGGCGGGAGGGCCGGTGGAGACCCAGTACTTC. It encodes CASSVAGAGGPVETQYF. Full variable domain (outside the CDR3, taken from reference TRBV9 and TRBJ2-5): DSGVTQTPKHLITATGQRVTLRCSPRSGDLSVYWYQQSLDQGLQFLIQYYNGEERAKGNILERFSAQQFPDLHSELNLSSLELGDSALYFCASSVAGAGGPVETQYFGPGTRLLVL.

This chain links TRBV7-8 with TRBJ1-4; D is perhaps TRBD1 (5 bases). The ends were cut back, 5 bases at V and 0 bases at J, with 16 bases in the middle. CDR3 length: 17 amino acids. CDR1 is SGHVS, CDR2 FQNEAQ, per germline. The CDR3 DNA is TGTGCCAGCAGCCTGTGGGTGACAGCCGCAACTAATGAAAAACTGTTTTTT. Translating gives CASSLWVTAATNEKLFF.

The V call is TRBV6-5, the J call TRBJ1-3; D is unclear. The CDR3 extends over 15 amino acids. Trimming took 5 bases from V and 0 from J, leaving 11 bases between them. Germline loops: CDR1 MNHEY, CDR2 SVGAGI. The CDR3 bases are TGTGCCAGCAGTACTACACCGAGCTCTGGAAACACCATATATTTT. Its protein is CASSTTPSSGNTIYF.

V gene TRBV28 combines with J gene TRBJ1-5; D not certain. V lost 4 bases to trimming and J lost 3 bases, with 10 bases between them. Germline CDR1 and CDR2: MDHEN and SYDVKM. The CDR3 totals 14 residues. The CDR3 DNA reads TGTGCCAGCAGTTCCACATTAATCAATCAGCCCCAGCATTTT. Translated, it gives CASSSTLINQPQHF.

As to this clone: The sample carries other DNA sequences with the same CDR3. V is TRBV27 and J is TRBJ1-5; D remains ambiguous. CDR1 is MNHEY, CDR2 SMNVEV, per germline (reference sequence). V lost 11 bases, J lost 1 base, and 9 bases lay in between. The CDR3 consists of 12 residues. As DNA, the CDR3 is TGTGCCTCGGGGTTGAGCAATCAGCCCCAGCATTTT. Protein sequence: CASGLSNQPQHF.

The chain couples TRBV7-3 to TRBJ2-1, with D uncertain. Trimming removed 3 bases from V and 7 bases from J, with 7 bases in between. CDR3 size: 12 residues. CDR1 and CDR2 (germline): SGHTA, FQGTGA. In DNA, the CDR3 is TGTGCCAGCAGCTTTAACGGGAATGAGCAGTTCTTC. It specifies CASSFNGNEQFF.

The chain has TRBV12-3 or TRBV12-4 and TRBJ2-3; 7 positions agree with TRBD1. V was clipped by 6 bases and J by 4 bases; unmatched bases: 4. The CDR3 totals 13 residues. The CDR3 region is CASSSQGADTQYF. CDR3 DNA: TGTGCCAGCAGCTCTCAGGGGGCAGATACGCAGTATTTT.

The V gene is TRBV6-5, the J gene TRBJ1-5, with D uncertain. The V gene lost 7 bases and the J gene lost 0 bases, with 7 bases spanning the gap. The CDR3 is made up of 13 amino acids. Germline CDR1 reads MNHEY; CDR2 reads SVGAGI. CDR3 sequence: CASTPDSNQPQHF. CDR3 sequence (DNA): TGTGCCAGCACGCCAGATAGCAATCAGCCCCAGCATTTT.